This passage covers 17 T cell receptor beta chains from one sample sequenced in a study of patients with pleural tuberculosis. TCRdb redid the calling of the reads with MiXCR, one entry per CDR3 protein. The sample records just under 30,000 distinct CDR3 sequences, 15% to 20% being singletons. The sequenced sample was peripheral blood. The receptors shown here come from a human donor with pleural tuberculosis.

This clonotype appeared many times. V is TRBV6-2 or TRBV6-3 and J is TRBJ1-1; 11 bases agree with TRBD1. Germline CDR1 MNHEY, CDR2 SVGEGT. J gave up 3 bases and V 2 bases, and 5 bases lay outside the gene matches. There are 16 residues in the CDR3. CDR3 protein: CASSYRTGGTDTEAFF. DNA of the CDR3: TGTGCCAGCAGTTACCGGACAGGGGGCACGGACACTGAAGCTTTCTTT.

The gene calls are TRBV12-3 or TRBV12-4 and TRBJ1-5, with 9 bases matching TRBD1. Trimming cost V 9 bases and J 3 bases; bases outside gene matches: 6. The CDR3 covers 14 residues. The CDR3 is CARDGQGNNQPQHF. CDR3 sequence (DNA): TGTGCCAGAGACGGACAGGGGAACAATCAGCCCCAGCATTTT.

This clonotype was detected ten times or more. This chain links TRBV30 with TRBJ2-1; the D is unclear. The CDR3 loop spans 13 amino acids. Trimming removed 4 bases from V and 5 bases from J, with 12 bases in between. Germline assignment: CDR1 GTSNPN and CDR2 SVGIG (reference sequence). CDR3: CAWTSNGHNEQFF. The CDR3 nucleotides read TGTGCCTGGACCAGCAACGGACACAATGAGCAGTTCTTC.

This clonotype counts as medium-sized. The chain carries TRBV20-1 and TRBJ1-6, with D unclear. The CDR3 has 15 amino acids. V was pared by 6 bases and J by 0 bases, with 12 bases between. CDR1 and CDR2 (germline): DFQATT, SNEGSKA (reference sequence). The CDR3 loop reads CSANDKSSYNSPLHF. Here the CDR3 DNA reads TGCAGTGCCAACGACAAAAGCTCCTATAATTCACCCCTCCACTTT.

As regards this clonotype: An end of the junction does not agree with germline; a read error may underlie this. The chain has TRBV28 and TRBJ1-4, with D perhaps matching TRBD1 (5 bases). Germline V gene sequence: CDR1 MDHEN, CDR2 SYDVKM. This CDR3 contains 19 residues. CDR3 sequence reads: CASSTAGLGGIATNEKLSF. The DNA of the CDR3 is TGTGCCAGCAGCACGGCGGGACTTGGAGGAATTGCAACTAATGAAAAACTGTCTTTT.

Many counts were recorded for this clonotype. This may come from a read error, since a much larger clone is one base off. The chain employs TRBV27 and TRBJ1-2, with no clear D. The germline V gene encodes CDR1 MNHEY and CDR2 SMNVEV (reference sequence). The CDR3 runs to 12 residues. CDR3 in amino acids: CASSRTNYGYAF. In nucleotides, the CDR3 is TGTGCCAGTTCCCGGACTAACTATGGCTACGCCTTC.

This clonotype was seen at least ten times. This chain's CDR3 is CATSRDFQGSAETQYF. For the CDR3, the DNA is TGTGCCACCAGCAGAGATTTTCAGGGAAGTGCAGAGACCCAGTACTTC. The rearrangement links TRBV15 to TRBJ2-5; D may be TRBD1 (5 bases). The V gene lost 0 bases and the J gene lost 4 bases, with 15 bases spanning the gap. This CDR3 region has 16 residues. The germline CDR1 and CDR2 sequences are LNHNV and YYDKDF (reference sequence). Looking up the rest from reference TRBV15 and TRBJ2-5 gives the full variable domain: DAMVIQNPRYQVTQFGKPVTLSCSQTLNHNVMYWYQQKSSQAPKLLFHYYDKDFNNEADTPDNFQSRRPNTSFCFLDIRSPGLGDTAMYLCATSRDFQGSAETQYFGPGTRLLVL.

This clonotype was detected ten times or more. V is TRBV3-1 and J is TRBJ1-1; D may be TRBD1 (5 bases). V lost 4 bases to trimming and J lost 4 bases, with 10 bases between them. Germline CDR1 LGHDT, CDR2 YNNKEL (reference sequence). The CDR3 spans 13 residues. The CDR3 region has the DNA TGTGCCAGCAGCCTAACTCAGGGCACTGAAGCTTTCTTT. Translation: CASSLTQGTEAFF.

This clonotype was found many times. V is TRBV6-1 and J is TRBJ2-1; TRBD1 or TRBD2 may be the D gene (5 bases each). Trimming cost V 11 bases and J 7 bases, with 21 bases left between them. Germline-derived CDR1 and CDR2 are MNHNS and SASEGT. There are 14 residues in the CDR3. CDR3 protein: CAQYGKGRQNEQFF. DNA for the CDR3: TGTGCCCAATATGGAAAGGGACGCCAAAATGAGCAGTTCTTC.

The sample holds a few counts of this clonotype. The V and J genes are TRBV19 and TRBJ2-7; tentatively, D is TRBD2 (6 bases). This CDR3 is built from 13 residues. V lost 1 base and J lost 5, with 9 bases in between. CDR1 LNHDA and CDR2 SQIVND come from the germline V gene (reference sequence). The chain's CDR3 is CASSIVGGHEQYF. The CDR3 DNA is TGTGCCAGTAGTATAGTCGGGGGACACGAGCAGTACTTC.

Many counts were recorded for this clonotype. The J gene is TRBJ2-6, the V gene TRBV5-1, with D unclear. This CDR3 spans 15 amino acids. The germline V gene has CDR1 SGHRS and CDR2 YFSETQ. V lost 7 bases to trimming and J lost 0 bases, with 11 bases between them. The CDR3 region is CASRTESSGANVLTF. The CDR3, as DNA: TGCGCCAGCCGGACCGAATCCTCTGGGGCCAACGTCCTGACTTTC.

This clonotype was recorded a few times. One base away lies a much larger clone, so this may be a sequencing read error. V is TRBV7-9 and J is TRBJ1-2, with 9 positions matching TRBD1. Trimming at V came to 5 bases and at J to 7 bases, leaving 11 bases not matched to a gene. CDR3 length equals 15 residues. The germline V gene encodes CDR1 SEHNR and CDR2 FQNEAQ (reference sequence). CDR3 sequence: CASSAKQGAVIGYTF. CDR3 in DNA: TGTGCCAGCAGCGCAAAACAGGGGGCTGTCATTGGCTACACCTTC.

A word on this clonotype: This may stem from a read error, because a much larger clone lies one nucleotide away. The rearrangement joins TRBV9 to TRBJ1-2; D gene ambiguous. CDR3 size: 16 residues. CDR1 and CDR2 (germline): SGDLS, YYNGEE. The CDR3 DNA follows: TGTGCCAGCAGCGTAGACCCAGCTGCGAGATACTATGGCTGCACCTTC. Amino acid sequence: CASSVDPAARYYGCTF.

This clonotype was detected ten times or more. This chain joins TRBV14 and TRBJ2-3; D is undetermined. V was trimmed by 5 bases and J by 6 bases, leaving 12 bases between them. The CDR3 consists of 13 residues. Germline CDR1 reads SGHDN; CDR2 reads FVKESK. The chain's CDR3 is CASSSLRTDTQYF. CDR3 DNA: TGTGCCAGCAGCTCCCTCAGAACCGATACGCAGTATTTT.

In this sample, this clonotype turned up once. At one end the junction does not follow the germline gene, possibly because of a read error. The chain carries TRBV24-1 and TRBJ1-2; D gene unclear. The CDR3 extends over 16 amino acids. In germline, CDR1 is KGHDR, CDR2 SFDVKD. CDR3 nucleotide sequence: TGTTCCACCAGCCTCTCTCGGAGTGGGCCTGAGGATGGCTACACCTTC. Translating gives CSTSLSRSGPEDGYTF.

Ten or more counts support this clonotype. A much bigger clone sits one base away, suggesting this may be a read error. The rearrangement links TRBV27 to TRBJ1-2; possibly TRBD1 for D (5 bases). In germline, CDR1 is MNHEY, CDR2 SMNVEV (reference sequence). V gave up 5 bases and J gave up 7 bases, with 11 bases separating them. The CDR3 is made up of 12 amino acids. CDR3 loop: CASSEGRAGYTF. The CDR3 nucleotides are TGTGCCAGCAGTGAGGGCAGGGCTGGCTACACCTTC.

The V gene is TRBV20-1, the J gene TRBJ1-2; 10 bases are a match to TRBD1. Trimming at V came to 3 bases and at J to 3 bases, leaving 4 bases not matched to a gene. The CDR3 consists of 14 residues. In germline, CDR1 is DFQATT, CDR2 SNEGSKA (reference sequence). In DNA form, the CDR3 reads TGCAGTGCTAGGCCCGGACAGGGGGACTATGGCTACACCTTC. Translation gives CSARPGQGDYGYTF.